One sample yielded the 18 T cell receptor beta chains listed below, sequenced in a study of T-cell memory formation after mild COVID-19. From the 5' RACE reads, TCRdb called clonotypes with MiXCR, one entry per CDR3 protein. The data contain about half a million distinct CDR3 sequences, about 20% of them singletons. Sequenced material: PBMCs or a T cell subset sorted from them (not recorded which). These receptors were obtained from an adult woman who had mild COVID-19 (a few samples of this study predate the infection). Cell type and time point are not known.

V usage is TRBV7-3 and J usage is TRBJ2-7; no clear D gene. CDR1 is SGHTA, CDR2 FQGTGA, per germline. This CDR3 has 13 amino acids. Trimming shortened V by 0 bases and J by 6 bases, and 9 bases separated the two germline ends. CDR3 sequence (DNA): TGTGCCAGCAGCTTAACTACCGGAACCGAGCAGTACTTC. Amino acids: CASSLTTGTEQYF.

The chain couples TRBV27 to TRBJ2-3; possibly TRBD1 for D (5 bases). CDR1 and CDR2 from the germline V gene are MNHEY and SMNVEV (reference sequence). The CDR3 is 15 amino acids. The ends were cut back, 6 bases at V and 4 bases at J, with 17 bases in the middle. In DNA, the CDR3 is TGTGCCAGCAGCCGCAGGGAAACGGTAGCAGATACGCAGTATTTT. Amino acid sequence: CASSRRETVADTQYF.

The rearrangement uses TRBV27 and TRBJ2-5; TRBD2 matches 7 bases. Germline V CDR1 and CDR2: MNHEY, SMNVEV (reference sequence). J lost 5 bases, V lost 2 bases, and 2 bases had no gene match. The CDR3 runs to 13 residues. The CDR3 loop is CASSLKRDETQYF. CDR3 in DNA: TGTGCCAGCAGTTTAAAGCGGGATGAGACCCAGTACTTC.

There are a few counts of this clonotype. The chain carries TRBV20-1 and TRBJ2-7; possibly TRBD1 for D (5 bases). Deletions cut 3 bases from V and 3 bases from J, with 15 bases between. Germline CDR1 reads DFQATT; CDR2 reads SNEGSKA (reference sequence). CDR3 length: 14 amino acids. In DNA form, the CDR3 reads TGCAGTGCTAGTCCCGGTTTAGGGGACTACGAGCAGTACTTC. Its translation: CSASPGLGDYEQYF.

The sample holds a few counts of this clonotype. The V and J genes are TRBV27 and TRBJ2-5; D may match TRBD1 or TRBD2 (5 bases each). Deletions cut 4 bases from V and 5 bases from J, with 20 bases between. Germline values: CDR1 MNHEY, CDR2 SMNVEV (reference sequence). The CDR3 runs to 16 residues. The CDR3 DNA reads TGTGCCAGCAGTTCCAACCCGGGACGAACTTTGGAGACCCAGTACTTC. This sequence encodes CASSSNPGRTLETQYF.

This chain links TRBV5-1 with TRBJ1-1; tentative D call: TRBD1 (6 bases). CDR3 length: 14 amino acids. Germline-derived CDR1 and CDR2 are SGHRS and YFSETQ. V dropped 4 bases and J dropped 4 bases, with 14 bases sitting between them. CDR3 region: CASSPLTGPTEAFF. CDR3 DNA: TGCGCCAGCAGCCCACTGACAGGCCCCACTGAAGCTTTCTTT.

This clonotype was recorded a few times. V usage is TRBV9 and J usage is TRBJ1-1, with no clear D. Trimming took 0 bases from V and 5 from J, leaving 8 bases between them. Germline CDR1 SGDLS, CDR2 YYNGEE. The CDR3 length is 13 residues. The CDR3 sequence: CASSVDGRTEAFF. In DNA, the CDR3 is TGTGCCAGCAGCGTAGATGGGAGGACTGAAGCTTTCTTT.

The J gene is TRBJ2-1, the V gene TRBV25-1, with D possibly TRBD2 on 6 matching bases. Trimming took off 4 bases at V and 7 bases at J, with 23 bases between the two ends. The length of the CDR3 is 17 residues. The germline gives CDR1 MGHDK, CDR2 SYGVNS. CDR3 in DNA: TGTGCCAGCAGTGGTGCCCCGGGGAGCGGAGGAGGGAATGAGCAGTTCTTC. Amino acid sequence: CASSGAPGSGGGNEQFF.

The V call is TRBV7-9, the J call TRBJ2-2; TRBD1 aligns across 8 bases. Germline values: CDR1 SEHNR, CDR2 FQNEAQ (reference sequence). J lost 0 bases, V lost 7 bases, and 10 bases had no gene match. CDR3 length equals 17 residues. The CDR3 loop is CASTGGTGNSNTGELFF. For the CDR3, the DNA is TGTGCCAGCACCGGAGGGACAGGCAACTCGAACACCGGGGAGCTGTTTTTT. Drawing the rest from reference TRBV7-9 and TRBJ2-2, the complete variable domain is DTGVSQNPRHKITKRGQNVTFRCDPISEHNRLYWYRQTLGQGPEFLTYFQNEAQLEKSRLLSDRFSAERPKGSFSTLEIQRTEQGDSAMYLCASTGGTGNSNTGELFFGEGSRLTVL.

This sequence joins TRBV5-1 and TRBJ2-1, with TRBD1 as a possible D gene (5 bases). This CDR3 is 15 amino acids long. CDR1 and CDR2 from the germline V gene are SGHRS and YFSETQ. Trimming took 6 bases from V and 0 from J, leaving 13 bases between them. CDR3 residues: CASTMTVISYNEQFF. The CDR3, as DNA: TGCGCCAGCACCATGACAGTGATCTCCTACAATGAGCAGTTCTTC. The full variable domain, its missing parts supplied by reference TRBV5-1 and TRBJ2-1, is KAGVTQTPRYLIKTRGQQVTLSCSPISGHRSVSWYQQTPGQGLQFLFEYFSETQRNKGNFPGRFSGRQFSNSRSEMNVSTLELGDSALYLCASTMTVISYNEQFFGPGTRLTVL.

The chain has TRBV20-1 and TRBJ2-7, with a possible D match to TRBD2 (5 bases). There are 12 residues in the CDR3. The germline V gene has CDR1 DFQATT and CDR2 SNEGSKA (reference sequence). Trimming stripped 4 bases from V and 5 bases from J, with 12 bases between. CDR3 DNA sequence: TGCAGTGCTATGAGGGCGCAGGACGAGCAGTACTTC. It yields the protein CSAMRAQDEQYF.

This clonotype was seen a handful of times. The chain couples TRBV5-1 to TRBJ1-2; weak D call: TRBD1 (5 bases). Germline CDR1 SGHRS, CDR2 YFSETQ. The V and J ends lost 3 bases and 2 bases respectively, with 14 bases between them. The CDR3 extends over 15 amino acids. CDR3 residues: CASSWTYGGNYGYTF. The CDR3 coding sequence is TGCGCCAGCAGCTGGACTTACGGGGGAAACTATGGCTACACCTTC.

This clonotype has only a few counts. V and J are TRBV9 and TRBJ2-3; 9 bases are shared with TRBD2. The CDR3 is made up of 16 amino acids. Looked up from germline, CDR1 is SGDLS and CDR2 is YYNGEE. V shed 3 bases, J shed 3 bases, and the junction held 8 bases outside the gene matches. CDR3 in DNA: TGTGCCAGCAGCGGGAGGCCTCTAGCGGGGACAGATACGCAGTATTTT. Residues: CASSGRPLAGTDTQYF.

This clonotype has at least ten counts. V usage is TRBV20-1 and J usage is TRBJ2-5; D may be TRBD1 or TRBD2 (7 bases each). The CDR3 length is 16 residues. In germline, CDR1 is DFQATT, CDR2 SNEGSKA (reference sequence). Trimming took off 5 bases at V and 5 bases at J, with 24 bases between the two ends. CDR3 DNA: TGCAGTGCTCTCCTTCTTAACCCGGGGGGACAGGAGACCCAGTACTTC. Translating it yields CSALLLNPGGQETQYF.

The table lists this clonotype with a few counts. V gene TRBV6-5 combines with J gene TRBJ1-4; TRBD1 aligns across 9 bases. The CDR3 covers 15 residues. The J segment lost 11 bases and the V segment lost 5 bases, leaving 12 bases of the junction unmatched. Germline V gene sequence: CDR1 MNHEY, CDR2 SVGAGI. The CDR3 sequence: CASSMGARQGGKLFF. The CDR3 coding sequence is TGTGCCAGCAGTATGGGCGCCAGACAGGGGGGGAAACTGTTTTTT.

The V and J genes are TRBV7-9 and TRBJ2-3; TRBD1 might be the D (6 bases). The CDR3 length is 14 residues. The ends were cut back, 2 bases at V and 5 bases at J, with 11 bases in the middle. CDR1 is SEHNR, CDR2 FQNEAQ, per germline (reference sequence). CDR3 region: CASSLWAQGDTQYF. DNA for the CDR3: TGTGCCAGCAGCTTATGGGCACAGGGAGATACGCAGTATTTT.

This clonotype appeared many times. This chain uses TRBV27 with TRBJ2-1, with 12 bases that match TRBD2. CDR3 length equals 15 residues. Germline-derived CDR1 and CDR2 are MNHEY and SMNVEV (reference sequence). V was pared by 2 bases and J by 10 bases, with 6 bases of the junction left unmatched. CDR3 in DNA: TGTGCCAGCAGTTTAAGGACTAGCGGGATGGGGGAGCAGTTCTTC. Protein sequence: CASSLRTSGMGEQFF.

In this sample, this clonotype turned up a few times. In DNA form, the CDR3 reads TGTGCCAGCAGCTTAGCTCCCGGGGCAACCTTCCAAGAGACCCAGTACTTC. Its protein product is CASSLAPGATFQETQYF. The chain is built from TRBV7-9 and TRBJ2-5, with D perhaps given as TRBD1 or TRBD2 (5 bases each). CDR3 length: 17 residues. Trimming removed 0 bases at V and 1 base at J, with 15 bases between. CDR1 and CDR2 from the germline V gene are SEHNR and FQNEAQ (reference sequence).